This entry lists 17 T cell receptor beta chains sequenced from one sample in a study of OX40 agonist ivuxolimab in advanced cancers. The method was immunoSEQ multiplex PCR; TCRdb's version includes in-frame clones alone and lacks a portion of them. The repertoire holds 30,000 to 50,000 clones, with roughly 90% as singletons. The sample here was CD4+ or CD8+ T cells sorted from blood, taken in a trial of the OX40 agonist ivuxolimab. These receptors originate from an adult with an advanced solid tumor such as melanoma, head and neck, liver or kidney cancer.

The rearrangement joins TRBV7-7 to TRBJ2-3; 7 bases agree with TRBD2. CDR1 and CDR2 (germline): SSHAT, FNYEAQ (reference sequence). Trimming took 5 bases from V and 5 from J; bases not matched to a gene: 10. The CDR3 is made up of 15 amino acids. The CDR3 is CASSRGVGGIDTQYF. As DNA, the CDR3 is TGTGCCAGCAGCCGAGGAGTGGGGGGGATAGATACGCAGTATTTT.

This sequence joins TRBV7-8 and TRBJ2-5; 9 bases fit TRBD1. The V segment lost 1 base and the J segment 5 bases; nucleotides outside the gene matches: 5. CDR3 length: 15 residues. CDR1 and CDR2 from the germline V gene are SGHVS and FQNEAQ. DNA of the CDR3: TGTGCCAGCAGCTTAGGGGGGACAGGGACGGAGACCCAGTACTTC. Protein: CASSLGGTGTETQYF.

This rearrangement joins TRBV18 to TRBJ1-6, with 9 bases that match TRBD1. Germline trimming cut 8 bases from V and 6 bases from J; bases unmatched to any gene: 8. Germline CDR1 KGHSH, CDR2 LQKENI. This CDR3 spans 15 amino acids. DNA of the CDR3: TGTGCCAGCGGGCCGGGACAGGGAGGTAATTCACCCCTCCACTTT. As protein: CASGPGQGGNSPLHF.

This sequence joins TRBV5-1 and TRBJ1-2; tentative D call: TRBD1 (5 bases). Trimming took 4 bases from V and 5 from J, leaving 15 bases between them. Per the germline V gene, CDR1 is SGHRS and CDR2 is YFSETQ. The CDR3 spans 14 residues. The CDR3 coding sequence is TGCGCCAGCAGCCCCGAGGGGATGGCGTATGGCTACACCTTC. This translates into CASSPEGMAYGYTF.

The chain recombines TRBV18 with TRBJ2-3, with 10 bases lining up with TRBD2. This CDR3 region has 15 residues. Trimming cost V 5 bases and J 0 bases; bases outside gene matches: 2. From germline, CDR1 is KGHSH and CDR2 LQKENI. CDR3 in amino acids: CASSERGGSTDTQYF. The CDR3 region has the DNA TGTGCCAGCTCAGAGCGGGGGGGCAGCACAGATACGCAGTATTTT. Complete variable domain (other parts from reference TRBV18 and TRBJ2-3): NAGVMQNPRHLVRRRGQEARLRCSPMKGHSHVYWYRQLPEEGLKFMVYLQKENIIDESGMPKERFSAEFPKEGPSILRIQQVVRGDSAAYFCASSERGGSTDTQYFGPGTRLTVL.

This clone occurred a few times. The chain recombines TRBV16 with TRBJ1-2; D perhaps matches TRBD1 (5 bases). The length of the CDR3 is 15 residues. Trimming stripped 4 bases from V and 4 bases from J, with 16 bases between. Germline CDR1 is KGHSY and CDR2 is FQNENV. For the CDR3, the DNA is TGTGCCAGCAGCCCCAACAATGGGGGAATCTATGGCTACACCTTC. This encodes CASSPNNGGIYGYTF. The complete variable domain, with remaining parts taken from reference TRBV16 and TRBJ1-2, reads GEEVAQTPKHLVRGEGQKAKLYCAPIKGHSYVFWYQQVLKNEFKFLISFQNENVFDETGMPKERFSAKCLPNSPCSLEIQATKLEDSAVYFCASSPNNGGIYGYTFGSGTRLTVV.

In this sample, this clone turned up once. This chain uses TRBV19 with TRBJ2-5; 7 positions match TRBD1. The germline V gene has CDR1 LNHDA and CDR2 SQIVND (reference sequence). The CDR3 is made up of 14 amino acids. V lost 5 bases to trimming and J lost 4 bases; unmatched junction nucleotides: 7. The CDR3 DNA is TGTGCCAGTAGTGTAAACAGGGGACGAGAGACCCAGTACTTC. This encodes CASSVNRGRETQYF. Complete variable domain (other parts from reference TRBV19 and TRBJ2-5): DGGITQSPKYLFRKEGQNVTLSCEQNLNHDAMYWYRQDPGQGLRLIYYSQIVNDFQKGDIAEGYSVSREKKESFPLTVTSAQKNPTAFYLCASSVNRGRETQYFGPGTRLLVL.

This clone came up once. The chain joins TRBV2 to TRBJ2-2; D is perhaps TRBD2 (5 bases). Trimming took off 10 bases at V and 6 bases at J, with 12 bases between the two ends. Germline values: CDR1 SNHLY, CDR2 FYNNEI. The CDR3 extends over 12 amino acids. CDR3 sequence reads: CATAWGAGELFF. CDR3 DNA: TGTGCCACCGCCTGGGGAGCCGGGGAGCTGTTTTTT. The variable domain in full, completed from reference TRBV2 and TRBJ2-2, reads EPEVTQTPSHQVTQMGQEVILRCVPISNHLYFYWYRQILGQKVEFLVSFYNNEISEKSEIFDDQFSVERPDGSNFTLKIRSTKLEDSAMYFCATAWGAGELFFGEGSRLTVL.

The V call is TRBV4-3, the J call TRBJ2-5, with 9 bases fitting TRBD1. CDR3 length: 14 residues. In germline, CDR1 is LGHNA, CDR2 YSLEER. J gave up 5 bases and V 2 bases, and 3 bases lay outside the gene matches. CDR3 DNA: TGCGCCAGCAGCCAAATCGGACAGGGGGAGACCCAGTACTTC. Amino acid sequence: CASSQIGQGETQYF.

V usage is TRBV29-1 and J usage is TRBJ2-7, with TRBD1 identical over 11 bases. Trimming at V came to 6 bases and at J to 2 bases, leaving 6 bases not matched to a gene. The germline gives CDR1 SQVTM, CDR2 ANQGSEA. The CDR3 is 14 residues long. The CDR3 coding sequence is TGCAGCGTGGTACCGGGACAGGGGGCCTACGAGCAGTACTTC. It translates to CSVVPGQGAYEQYF.

CDR3 loop: CASSLGGSDTEAFF. The CDR3 bases are TGTGCCAGCAGTTTGGGGGGGTCGGACACTGAAGCTTTCTTT. The chain recombines TRBV28 with TRBJ1-1, with a possible D match to TRBD1 (5 bases). The CDR3 has 14 residues. The germline V and J ends were trimmed by 3 bases and 3 bases, with 11 bases remaining between them. Germline-derived CDR1 and CDR2 are MDHEN and SYDVKM. The full variable domain, completed using reference TRBV28 and TRBJ1-1, is DVKVTQSSRYLVKRTGEKVFLECVQDMDHENMFWYRQDPGLGLRLIYFSYDVKMKEKGDIPEGYSVSREKKERFSLILESASTNQTSMYLCASSLGGSDTEAFFGQGTRLTVV.

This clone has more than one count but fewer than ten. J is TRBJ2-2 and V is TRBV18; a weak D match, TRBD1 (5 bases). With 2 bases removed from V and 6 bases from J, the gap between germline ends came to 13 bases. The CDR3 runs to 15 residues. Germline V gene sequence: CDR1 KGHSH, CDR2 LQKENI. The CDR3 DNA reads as TGTGCCAGCTCACCAGGCCAGGGAATGGCCGGGGAGCTGTTTTTT. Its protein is CASSPGQGMAGELFF.

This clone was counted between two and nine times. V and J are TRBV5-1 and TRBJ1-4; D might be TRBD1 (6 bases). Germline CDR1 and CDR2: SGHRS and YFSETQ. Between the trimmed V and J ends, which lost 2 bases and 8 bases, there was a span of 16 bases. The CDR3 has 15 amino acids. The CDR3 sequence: CASSLSGTPKEKLFF. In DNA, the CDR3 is TGCGCCAGCAGCTTATCCGGGACACCGAAGGAAAAACTGTTTTTT.

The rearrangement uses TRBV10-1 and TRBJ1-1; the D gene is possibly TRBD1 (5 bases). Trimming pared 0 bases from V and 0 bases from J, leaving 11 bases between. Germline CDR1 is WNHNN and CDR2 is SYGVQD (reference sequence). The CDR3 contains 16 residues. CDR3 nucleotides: TGCGCCAGCAGTGAGTCGAGGGCAGGGTTGAACACTGAAGCTTTCTTT. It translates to CASSESRAGLNTEAFF.

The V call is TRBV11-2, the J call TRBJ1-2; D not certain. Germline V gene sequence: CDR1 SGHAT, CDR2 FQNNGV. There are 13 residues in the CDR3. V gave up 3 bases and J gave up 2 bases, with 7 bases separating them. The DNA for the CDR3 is TGTGCCAGCAGCTTTGTAGGGAACTATGGCTACACCTTC. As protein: CASSFVGNYGYTF.

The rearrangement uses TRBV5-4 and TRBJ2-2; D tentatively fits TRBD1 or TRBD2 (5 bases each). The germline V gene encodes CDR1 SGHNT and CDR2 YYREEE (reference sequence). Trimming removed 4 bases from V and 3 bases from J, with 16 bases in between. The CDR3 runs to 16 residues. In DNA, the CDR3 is TGTGCCAGCAGCCCGCCGAGGGGTGCGGACACCGGGGAGCTGTTTTTT. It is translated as CASSPPRGADTGELFF.

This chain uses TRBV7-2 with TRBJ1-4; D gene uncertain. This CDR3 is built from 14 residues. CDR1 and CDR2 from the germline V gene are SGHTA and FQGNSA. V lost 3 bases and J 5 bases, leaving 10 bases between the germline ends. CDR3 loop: CASSFYTGNEKLFF. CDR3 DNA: TGTGCCAGCAGCTTCTATACGGGAAATGAAAAACTGTTTTTT.